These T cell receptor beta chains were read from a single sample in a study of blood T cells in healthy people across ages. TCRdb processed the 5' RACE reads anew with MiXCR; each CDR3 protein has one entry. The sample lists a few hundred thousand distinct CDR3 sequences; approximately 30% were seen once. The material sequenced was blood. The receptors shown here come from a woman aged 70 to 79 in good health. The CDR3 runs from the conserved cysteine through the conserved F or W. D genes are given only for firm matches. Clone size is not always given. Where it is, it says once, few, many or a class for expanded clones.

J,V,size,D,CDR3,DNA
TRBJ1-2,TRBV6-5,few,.,CASKKAGTNTNYGYTF,TGTGCCAGCAAAAAAGCCGGGACCAACACTAACTATGGCTACACCTTC
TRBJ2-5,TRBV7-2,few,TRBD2,CASSLGTSFRETQYF,TGTGCCAGCAGCCTCGGGACTAGTTTTAGGGAGACCCAGTACTTC
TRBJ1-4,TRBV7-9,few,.,CASSLFSGPSEKLFF,TGTGCCAGCAGCTTGTTTAGCGGTCCCTCTGAAAAACTGTTTTTT
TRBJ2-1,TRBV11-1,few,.,CASSRYYTQGVYEQFF,TGTGCCAGCAGCCGCTACTATACCCAAGGAGTGTACGAGCAGTTCTTC
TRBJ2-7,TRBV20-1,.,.,CSARDPPVERYEQYF,TGCAGTGCTAGAGATCCCCCCGTAGAACGGTACGAGCAGTACTTC
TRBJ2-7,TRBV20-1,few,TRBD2,CSAVGLAGGRTAFYEQYF,TGCAGTGCTGTTGGACTAGCGGGGGGGCGAACGGCTTTTTACGAGCAGTACTTC
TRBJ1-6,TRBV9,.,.,CASSPDRVWSPLHF,TGTGCCAGCAGCCCGGACCGGGTTTGGTCACCCCTCCACTTT
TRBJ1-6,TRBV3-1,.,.,CASSRYSGTASNSPLHF,TGTGCCAGCAGCCGATACTCCGGGACCGCCAGTAATTCACCCCTCCACTTT
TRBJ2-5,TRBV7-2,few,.,CASSLESQGTQYF,TGTGCCAGCAGCTTAGAAAGCCAGGGGACCCAGTACTTC
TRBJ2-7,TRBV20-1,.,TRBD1,CSASPQGVAYEQYF,TGCAGTGCTAGTCCTCAGGGGGTCGCCTACGAGCAGTACTTC
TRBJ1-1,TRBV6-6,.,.,CASSSSGGSEAFF,TGTGCCAGCAGTTCATCCGGGGGATCTGAAGCTTTCTTT
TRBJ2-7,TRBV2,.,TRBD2,CASSEYPLFAGGSEGHEQYF,TGTGCCAGCAGTGAATACCCCCTCTTTGCGGGGGGAAGTGAGGGCCACGAGCAGTACTTC
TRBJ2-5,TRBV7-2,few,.,CASSGGLSRETQYF,TGTGCCAGCAGCGGGGGGCTAAGTAGGGAGACCCAGTACTTC
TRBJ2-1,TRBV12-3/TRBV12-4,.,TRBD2,CASNGLAFDEQFF,TGTGCCAGCAACGGACTAGCCTTCGATGAGCAGTTCTTC
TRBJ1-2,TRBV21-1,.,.,CASNPPMEAGNYGHTF,TGTGCCAGCAACCCCCCGATGGAGGCGGGAAACTATGGCCACACCTTC
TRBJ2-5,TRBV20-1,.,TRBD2,CSARRPSGGQETQYF,TGCAGTGCTAGACGACCTAGCGGGGGACAAGAGACCCAGTACTTC
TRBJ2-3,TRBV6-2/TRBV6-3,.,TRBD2,CASSYSELAGGPRDTQYF,TGTGCCAGCAGTTACTCGGAACTAGCGGGGGGGCCTCGAGATACGCAGTATTTT
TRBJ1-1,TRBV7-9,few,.,CASSSLKGGRSREAFF,TGTGCCAGCAGCTCCCTCAAGGGGGGTCGATCGAGAGAAGCTTTCTTT
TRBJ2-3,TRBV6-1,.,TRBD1,CASSEAFRGKDTQYF,TGTGCCAGCAGTGAAGCGTTCAGGGGGAAAGATACGCAGTATTTT
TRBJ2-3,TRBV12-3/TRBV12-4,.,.,CASSTSPPQYF,TGTGCCAGCTCCACTAGCCCACCGCAGTATTTT